This record looks at one T cell receptor (beta chain) sequence and its context. Antigen: not known. The authors took one heparinised blood draw, averaging about 110 mL, from each donor. CD45RO/CCR7/CD25/CD127/CD95/CD27 staining was used to isolate CD4+ naive, central memory, regulatory and stem cell-like memory cells by sorting. The V and J ends lost 7 bases and 0 bases, in that order; junction bases with no gene match: 8. This CDR3 contains 14 residues. CDR1 SQVTM and CDR2 ANQGSEA come from the germline V gene. The sample belongs to a study of beta chain features in type 1 diabetes. Study as a whole: There were around 110 million sorted cells examined across all samples. Whole-study findings and limits: Comparison showed that naive, central memory and Treg TCRB repertoires appeared more similar among patients than among healthy donors.

Isolated RNA was reverse transcribed in full, so expressed TCRB transcripts were sequenced. Data came from immunoSEQ multiplex PCR; TCRdb stores just in-frame clones and leaves some out. This table holds roughly 370,000 clones, more than 11% found once. The clonotype originates from a man aged 25 to 45 in good health. The chain employs TRBV29-1 and TRBJ1-2; 7 nucleotides match TRBD1. Specimen: naive CD4+ T cells from blood. In DNA form, the CDR3 reads TGCAGCGCTTTGGAGGGGGCCTCTAACTATGGCTACACCTTC. It specifies CSALEGASNYGYTF.